The count of the clone carrying this T cell receptor (beta chain) is one. Its target is not known. There were no recent acute infections or vaccinations among the donors, who were healthy HIV-negative adults. Measured with immunoSEQ multiplex PCR; TCRdb has only the in-frame clones, and not every one. The sample consists of about 480,000 clones, about 80% of them appearing once. This record comes from a study of shared clonotypes between healthy human individuals. Study-level findings and limits: Sampling covered blood only; tissue repertoires likely differ.

Looked up from germline, CDR1 is SGDLS and CDR2 is YYNGEE. V lost 3 bases, J lost 0 bases, and 2 bases stayed unmatched. The CDR3 sequence is 15 residues long. The sample was PBMCs. This clonotype originated in a woman aged 40 to 55 in good health. Some clones in this sample may be carry-over from other donors' samples. The chain recombines TRBV9 with TRBJ2-1; 8 bases fit TRBD2. The CDR3 nucleotides read TGTGCCAGCAGCGGAAGCGGGAGCTCCTACAATGAGCAGTTCTTC. This translates into CASSGSGSSYNEQFF.